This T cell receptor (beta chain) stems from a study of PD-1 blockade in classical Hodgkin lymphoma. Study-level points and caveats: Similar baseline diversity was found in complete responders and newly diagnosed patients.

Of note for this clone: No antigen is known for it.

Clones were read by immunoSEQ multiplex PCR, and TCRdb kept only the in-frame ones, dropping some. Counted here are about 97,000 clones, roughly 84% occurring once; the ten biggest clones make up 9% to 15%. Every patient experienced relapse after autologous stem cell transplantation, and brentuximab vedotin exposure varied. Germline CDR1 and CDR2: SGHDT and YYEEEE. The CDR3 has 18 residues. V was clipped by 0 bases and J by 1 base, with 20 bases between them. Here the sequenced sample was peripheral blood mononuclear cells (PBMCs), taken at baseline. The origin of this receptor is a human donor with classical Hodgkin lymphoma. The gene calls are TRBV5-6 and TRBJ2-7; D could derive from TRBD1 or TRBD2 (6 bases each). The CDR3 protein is CASSLVGGFLGLSYEQYF. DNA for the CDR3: TGTGCCAGCAGCTTGGTAGGGGGGTTTTTGGGGTTGTCCTACGAGCAGTACTTC.